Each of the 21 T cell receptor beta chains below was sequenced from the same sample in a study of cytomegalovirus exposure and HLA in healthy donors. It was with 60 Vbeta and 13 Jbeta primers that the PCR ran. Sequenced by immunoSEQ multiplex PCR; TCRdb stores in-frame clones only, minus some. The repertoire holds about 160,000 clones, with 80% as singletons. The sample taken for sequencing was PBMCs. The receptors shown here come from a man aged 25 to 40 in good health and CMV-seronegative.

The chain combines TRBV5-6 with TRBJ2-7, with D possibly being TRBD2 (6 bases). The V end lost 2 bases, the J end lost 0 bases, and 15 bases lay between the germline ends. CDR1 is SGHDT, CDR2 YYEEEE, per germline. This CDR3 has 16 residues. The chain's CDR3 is CASSLMGGQSSYEQYF. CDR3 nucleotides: TGTGCCAGCAGCTTAATGGGGGGTCAGAGCTCCTACGAGCAGTACTTC.

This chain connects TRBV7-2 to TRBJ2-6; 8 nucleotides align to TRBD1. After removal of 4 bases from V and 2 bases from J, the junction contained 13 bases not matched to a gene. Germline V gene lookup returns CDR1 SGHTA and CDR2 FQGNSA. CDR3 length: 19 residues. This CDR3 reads CASSSHPPGQAAGANVLTF. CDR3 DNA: TGTGCCAGCAGCTCCCACCCGCCGGGACAGGCGGCTGGGGCCAACGTCCTGACTTTC.

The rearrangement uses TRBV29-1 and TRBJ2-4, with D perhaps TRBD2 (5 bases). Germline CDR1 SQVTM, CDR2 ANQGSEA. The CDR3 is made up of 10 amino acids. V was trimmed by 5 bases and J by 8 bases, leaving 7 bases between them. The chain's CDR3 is CSVTEDIQYF. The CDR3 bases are TGCAGCGTTACGGAGGACATTCAGTACTTC. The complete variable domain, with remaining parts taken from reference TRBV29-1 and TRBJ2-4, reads SAVISQKPSRDICQRGTSLTIQCQVDSQVTMMFWYRQQPGQSLTLIATANQGSEATYESGFVIDKFPISRPNLTFSTLTVSNMSPEDSSIYLCSVTEDIQYFGAGTRLSVL.

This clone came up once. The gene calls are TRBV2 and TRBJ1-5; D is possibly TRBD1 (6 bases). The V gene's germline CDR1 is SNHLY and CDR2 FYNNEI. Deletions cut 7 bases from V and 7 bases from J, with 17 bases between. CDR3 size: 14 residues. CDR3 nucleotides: TGTGCCAGCACTTCAGGGGCTCAGGGGCAGCCCCAGCATTTT. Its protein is CASTSGAQGQPQHF.

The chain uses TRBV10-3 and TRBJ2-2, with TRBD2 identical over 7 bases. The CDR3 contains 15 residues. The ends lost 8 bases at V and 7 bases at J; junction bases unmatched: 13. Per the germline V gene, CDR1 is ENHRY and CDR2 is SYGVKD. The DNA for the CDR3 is TGTGCCATCGGTACTAGCGATCTAAGGGGCGGGGAGCTGTTTTTT. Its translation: CAIGTSDLRGGELFF.

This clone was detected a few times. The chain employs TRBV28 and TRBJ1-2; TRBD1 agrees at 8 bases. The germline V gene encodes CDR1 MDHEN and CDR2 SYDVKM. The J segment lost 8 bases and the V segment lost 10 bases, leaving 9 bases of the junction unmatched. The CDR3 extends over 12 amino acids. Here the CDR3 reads CATLQGEKGYTF. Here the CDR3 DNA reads TGTGCCACCCTACAGGGGGAGAAAGGCTACACCTTC.

DNA of the CDR3: TGCGCCAGCAGCTTAGCGACAGAGGCGCAGTATTTT. It translates to CASSLATEAQYF. The genes are TRBV5-1 and TRBJ2-3; D might be TRBD1 (5 bases). The V and J ends lost 2 bases and 10 bases respectively, with 11 bases between them. CDR3 length: 12 residues. CDR1 and CDR2 (germline): SGHRS, YFSETQ.

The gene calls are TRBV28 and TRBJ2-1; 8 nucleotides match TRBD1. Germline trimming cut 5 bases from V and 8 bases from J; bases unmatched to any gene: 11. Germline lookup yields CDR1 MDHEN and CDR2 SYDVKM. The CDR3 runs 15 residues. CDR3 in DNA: TGTGCCAGCAGTCTGGTCGACAGGGGCCGGGATGAGCAGTTCTTC. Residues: CASSLVDRGRDEQFF. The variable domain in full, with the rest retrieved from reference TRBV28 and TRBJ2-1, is DVKVTQSSRYLVKRTGEKVFLECVQDMDHENMFWYRQDPGLGLRLIYFSYDVKMKEKGDIPEGYSVSREKKERFSLILESASTNQTSMYLCASSLVDRGRDEQFFGPGTRLTVL.

The CDR3 sequence: CASSVGRNSPLHF. The CDR3 coding sequence is TGTGCCAGCAGTGTGGGCAGAAATTCACCCCTCCACTTT. This chain links TRBV2 with TRBJ1-6; D unresolved. Germline V gene lookup returns CDR1 SNHLY and CDR2 FYNNEI. Between the trimmed V and J ends, which lost 4 bases and 7 bases, there was a span of 8 bases. The CDR3 totals 13 residues.

CDR3 in amino acids: CASSQADRGDEQFF. In DNA, the CDR3 is TGCGCCAGCAGCCAAGCAGACAGGGGGGATGAGCAGTTCTTC. This sequence joins TRBV4-1 and TRBJ2-1; TRBD1 agrees at 9 bases. Germline values: CDR1 MGHRA, CDR2 YSYEKL. With 1 base clipped from V and 8 bases from J, the junction kept 3 bases outside the gene matches. The CDR3 has 14 amino acids.

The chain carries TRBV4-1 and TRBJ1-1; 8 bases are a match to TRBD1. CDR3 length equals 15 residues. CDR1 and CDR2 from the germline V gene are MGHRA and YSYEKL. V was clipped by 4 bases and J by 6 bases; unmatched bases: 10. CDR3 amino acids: CASSLGQGPRAEAFF. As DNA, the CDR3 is TGCGCCAGCAGCCTAGGACAGGGACCAAGGGCTGAAGCTTTCTTT.

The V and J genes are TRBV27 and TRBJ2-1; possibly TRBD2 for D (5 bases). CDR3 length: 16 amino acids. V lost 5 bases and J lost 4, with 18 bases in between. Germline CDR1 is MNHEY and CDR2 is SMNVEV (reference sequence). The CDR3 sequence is CASSPHRSRGYNEQFF. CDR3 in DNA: TGTGCCAGCAGTCCCCATCGGTCACGGGGTTACAATGAGCAGTTCTTC.

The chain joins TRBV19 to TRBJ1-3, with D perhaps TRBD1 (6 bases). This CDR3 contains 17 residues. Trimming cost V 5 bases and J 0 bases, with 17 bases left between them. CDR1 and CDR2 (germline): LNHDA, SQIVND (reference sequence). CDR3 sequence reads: CASSPQDSSSSGNTIYF. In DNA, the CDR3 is TGTGCCAGTAGTCCGCAGGACAGTTCGAGCTCTGGAAACACCATATATTTT.

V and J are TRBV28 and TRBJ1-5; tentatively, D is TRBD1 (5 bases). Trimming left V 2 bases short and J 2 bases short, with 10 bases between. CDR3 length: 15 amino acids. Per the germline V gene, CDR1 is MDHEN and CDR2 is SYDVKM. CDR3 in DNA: TGTGCCAGCAGTTTACACCAGGGTGGCAATCAGCCCCAGCATTTT. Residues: CASSLHQGGNQPQHF.

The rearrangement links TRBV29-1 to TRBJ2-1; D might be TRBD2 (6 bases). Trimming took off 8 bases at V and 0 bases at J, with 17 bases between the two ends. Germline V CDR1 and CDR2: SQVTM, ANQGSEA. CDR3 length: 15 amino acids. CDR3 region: CSLLLADRSYNEQFF. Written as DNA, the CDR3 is TGCAGCTTACTGTTAGCGGACCGCTCCTACAATGAGCAGTTCTTC.

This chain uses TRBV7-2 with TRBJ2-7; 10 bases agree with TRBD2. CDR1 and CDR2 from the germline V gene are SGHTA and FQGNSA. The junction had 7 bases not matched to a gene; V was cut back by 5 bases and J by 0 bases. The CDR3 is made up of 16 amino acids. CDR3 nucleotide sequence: TGTGCCAGCAGCCCCCACGGGACTAGCGCCTCCTACGAGCAGTACTTC. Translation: CASSPHGTSASYEQYF.

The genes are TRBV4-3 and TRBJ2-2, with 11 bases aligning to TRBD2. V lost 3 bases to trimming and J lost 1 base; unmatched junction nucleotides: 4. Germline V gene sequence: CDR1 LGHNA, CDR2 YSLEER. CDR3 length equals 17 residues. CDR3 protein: CASSHLAGGLNTGELFF. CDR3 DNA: TGCGCCAGCAGCCACCTAGCGGGGGGTCTGAACACCGGGGAGCTGTTTTTT.

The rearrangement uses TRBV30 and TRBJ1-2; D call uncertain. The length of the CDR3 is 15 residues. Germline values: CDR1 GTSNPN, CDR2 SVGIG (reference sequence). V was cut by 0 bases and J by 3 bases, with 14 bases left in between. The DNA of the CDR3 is TGTGCCTGGAGTGTACGGATGCGGGGAGACTATGGCTACACCTTC. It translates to CAWSVRMRGDYGYTF.

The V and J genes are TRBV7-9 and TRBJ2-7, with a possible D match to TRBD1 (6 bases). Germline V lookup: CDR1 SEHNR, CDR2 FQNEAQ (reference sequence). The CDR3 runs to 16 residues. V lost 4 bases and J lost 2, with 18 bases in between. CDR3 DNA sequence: TGTGCCAGCAGCTCAGACCCCAACAGGGCCACCTACGAGCAGTACTTC. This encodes CASSSDPNRATYEQYF. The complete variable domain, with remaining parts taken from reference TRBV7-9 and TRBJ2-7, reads DTGVSQNPRHKITKRGQNVTFRCDPISEHNRLYWYRQTLGQGPEFLTYFQNEAQLEKSRLLSDRFSAERPKGSFSTLEIQRTEQGDSAMYLCASSSDPNRATYEQYFGPGTRLTVT.

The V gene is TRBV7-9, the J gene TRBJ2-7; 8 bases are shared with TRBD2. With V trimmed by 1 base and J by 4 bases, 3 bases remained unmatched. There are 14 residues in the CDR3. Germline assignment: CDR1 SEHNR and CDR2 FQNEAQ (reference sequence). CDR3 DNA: TGTGCCAGCAGCTTAGGGACTAGCTCGTACGAGCAGTACTTC. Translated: CASSLGTSSYEQYF.

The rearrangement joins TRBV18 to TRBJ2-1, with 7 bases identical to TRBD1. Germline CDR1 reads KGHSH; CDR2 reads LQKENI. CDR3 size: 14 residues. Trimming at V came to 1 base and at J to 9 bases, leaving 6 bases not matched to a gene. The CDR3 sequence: CASSPRQGEAEQFF. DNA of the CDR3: TGTGCCAGCTCACCACGACAGGGTGAGGCTGAGCAGTTCTTC.